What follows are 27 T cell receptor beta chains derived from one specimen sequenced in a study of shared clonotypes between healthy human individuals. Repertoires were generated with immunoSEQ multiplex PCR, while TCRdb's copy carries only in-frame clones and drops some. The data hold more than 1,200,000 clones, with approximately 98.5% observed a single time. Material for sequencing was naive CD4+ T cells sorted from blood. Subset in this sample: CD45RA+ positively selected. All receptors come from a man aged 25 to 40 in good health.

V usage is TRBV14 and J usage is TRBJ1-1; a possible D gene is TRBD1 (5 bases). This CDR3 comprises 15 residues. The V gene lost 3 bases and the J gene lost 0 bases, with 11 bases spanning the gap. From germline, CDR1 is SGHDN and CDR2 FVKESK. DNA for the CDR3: TGTGCCAGCAGCCAGGGGCGGTTCATGAACACTGAAGCTTTCTTT. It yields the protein CASSQGRFMNTEAFF. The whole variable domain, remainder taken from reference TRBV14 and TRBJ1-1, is EAGVTQFPSHSVIEKGQTVTLRCDPISGHDNLYWYRRVMGKEIKFLLHFVKESKQDESGMPNNRFLAERTGGTYSTLKVQPAELEDSGVYFCASSQGRFMNTEAFFGQGTRLTVV.

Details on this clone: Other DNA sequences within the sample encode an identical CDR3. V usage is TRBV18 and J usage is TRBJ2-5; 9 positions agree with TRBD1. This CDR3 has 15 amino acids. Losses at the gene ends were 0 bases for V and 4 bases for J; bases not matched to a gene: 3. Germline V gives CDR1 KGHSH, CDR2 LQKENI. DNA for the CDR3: TGTGCCAGCTCACCACCGGGACAGGGTGGAGAGACCCAGTACTTC. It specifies CASSPPGQGGETQYF.

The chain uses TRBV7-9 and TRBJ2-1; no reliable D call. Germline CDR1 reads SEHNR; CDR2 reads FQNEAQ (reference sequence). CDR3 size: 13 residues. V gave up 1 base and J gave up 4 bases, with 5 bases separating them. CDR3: CASSLDVYNEQFF. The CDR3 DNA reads TGTGCCAGCAGCTTAGATGTGTACAATGAGCAGTTCTTC.

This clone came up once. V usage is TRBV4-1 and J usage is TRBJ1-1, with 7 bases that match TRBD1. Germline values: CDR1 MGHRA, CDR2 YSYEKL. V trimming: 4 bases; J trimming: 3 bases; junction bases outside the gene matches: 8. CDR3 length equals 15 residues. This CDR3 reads CASSRGRGFYTEAFF. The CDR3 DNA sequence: TGCGCCAGCAGCCGGGGCAGGGGGTTTTACACTGAAGCTTTCTTT.

The CDR3 DNA follows: TGTGCCAGCAAACAGACGGTCTCCGGAAACACCATATATTTT. Protein: CASKQTVSGNTIYF. This sequence joins TRBV6-5 and TRBJ1-3, with D hard to call. Germline V gene lookup returns CDR1 MNHEY and CDR2 SVGAGI. The CDR3 totals 14 residues. The V end was cut by 7 bases, the J end by 4 bases, with 14 bases between.

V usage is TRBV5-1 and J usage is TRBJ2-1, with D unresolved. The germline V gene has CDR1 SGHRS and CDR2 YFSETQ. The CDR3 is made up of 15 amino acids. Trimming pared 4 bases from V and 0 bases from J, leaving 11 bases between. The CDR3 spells CASSPDVSSYNEQFF. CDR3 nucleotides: TGCGCCAGCAGCCCGGATGTGAGCTCCTACAATGAGCAGTTCTTC. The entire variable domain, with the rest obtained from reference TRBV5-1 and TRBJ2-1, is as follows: KAGVTQTPRYLIKTRGQQVTLSCSPISGHRSVSWYQQTPGQGLQFLFEYFSETQRNKGNFPGRFSGRQFSNSRSEMNVSTLELGDSALYLCASSPDVSSYNEQFFGPGTRLTVL.

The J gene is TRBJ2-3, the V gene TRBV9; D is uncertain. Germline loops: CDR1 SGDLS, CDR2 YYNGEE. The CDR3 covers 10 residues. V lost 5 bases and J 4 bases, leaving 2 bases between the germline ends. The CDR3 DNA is TGTGCCAGCAGTCCAGATACGCAGTATTTT. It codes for CASSPDTQYF.

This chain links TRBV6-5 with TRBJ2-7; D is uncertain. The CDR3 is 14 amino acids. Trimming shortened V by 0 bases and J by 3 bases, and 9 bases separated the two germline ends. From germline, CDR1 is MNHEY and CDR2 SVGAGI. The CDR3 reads CASSYSRANYEQYF. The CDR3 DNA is TGTGCCAGCAGTTACTCTAGGGCCAACTACGAGCAGTACTTC.

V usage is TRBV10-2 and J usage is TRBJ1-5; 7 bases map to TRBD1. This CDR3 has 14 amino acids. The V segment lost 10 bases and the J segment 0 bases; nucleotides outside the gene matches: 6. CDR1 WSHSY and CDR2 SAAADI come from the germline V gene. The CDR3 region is CATRGMNSNQPQHF. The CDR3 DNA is TGCGCCACCAGGGGGATGAATAGCAATCAGCCCCAGCATTTT.

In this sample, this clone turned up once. This CDR3 is CASSESAHRASTEAFF. DNA for the CDR3: TGCGCCAGCAGTGAGTCAGCCCACAGGGCCAGCACTGAAGCTTTCTTT. The chain has TRBV10-2 and TRBJ1-1, with D possibly TRBD1 on 6 matching bases. Germline CDR1 WSHSY, CDR2 SAAADI. CDR3 size: 16 residues. V was clipped by 0 bases and J by 4 bases, with 15 bases between them.

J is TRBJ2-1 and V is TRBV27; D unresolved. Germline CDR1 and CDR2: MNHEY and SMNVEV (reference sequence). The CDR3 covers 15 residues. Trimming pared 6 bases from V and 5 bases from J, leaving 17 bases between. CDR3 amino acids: CASSPFWAVDNEQFF. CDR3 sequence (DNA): TGTGCCAGCAGCCCCTTCTGGGCAGTGGACAATGAGCAGTTCTTC.

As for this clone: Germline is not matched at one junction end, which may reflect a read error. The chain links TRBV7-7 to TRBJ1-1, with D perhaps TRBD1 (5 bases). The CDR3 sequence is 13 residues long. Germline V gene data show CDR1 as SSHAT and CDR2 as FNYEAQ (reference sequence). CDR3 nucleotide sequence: TGTGCTAGCAGCTTAGAAAGGGGAACTGAAGCTTTCTTT. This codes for CASSLERGTEAFF.

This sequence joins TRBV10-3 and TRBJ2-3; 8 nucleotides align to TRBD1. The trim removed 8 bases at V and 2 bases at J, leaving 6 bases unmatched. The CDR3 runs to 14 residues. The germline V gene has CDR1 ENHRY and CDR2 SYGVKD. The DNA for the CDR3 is TGTGCCATCTCAAAGACAGGGGCCACAGATACGCAGTATTTT. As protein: CAISKTGATDTQYF.

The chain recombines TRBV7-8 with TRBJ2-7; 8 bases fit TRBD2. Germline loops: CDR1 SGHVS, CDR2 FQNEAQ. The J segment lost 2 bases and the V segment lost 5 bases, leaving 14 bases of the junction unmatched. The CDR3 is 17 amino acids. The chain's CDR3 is CASSPASLAGQTYEQYF. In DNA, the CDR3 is TGTGCCAGCAGCCCGGCTTCCTTAGCGGGGCAAACCTACGAGCAGTACTTC.

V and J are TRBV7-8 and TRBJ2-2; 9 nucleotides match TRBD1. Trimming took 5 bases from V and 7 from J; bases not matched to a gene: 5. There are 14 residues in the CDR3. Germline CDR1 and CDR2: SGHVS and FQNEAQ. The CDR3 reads CASSPGTGIGELFF. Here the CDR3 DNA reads TGTGCCAGCAGCCCCGGGACAGGGATCGGGGAGCTGTTTTTT. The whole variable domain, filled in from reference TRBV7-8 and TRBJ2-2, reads GAGVSQSPRYKVAKRGQDVALRCDPISGHVSLFWYQQALGQGPEFLTYFQNEAQLDKSGLPSDRFFAERPEGSVSTLKIQRTQQEDSAVYLCASSPGTGIGELFFGEGSRLTVL.

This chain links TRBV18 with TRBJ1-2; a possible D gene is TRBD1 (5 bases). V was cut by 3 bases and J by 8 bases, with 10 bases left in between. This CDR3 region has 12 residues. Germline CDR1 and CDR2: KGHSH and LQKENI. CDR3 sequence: CASSPNEGGYTF. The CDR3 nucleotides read TGTGCCAGCTCACCTAATGAGGGGGGCTACACCTTC.

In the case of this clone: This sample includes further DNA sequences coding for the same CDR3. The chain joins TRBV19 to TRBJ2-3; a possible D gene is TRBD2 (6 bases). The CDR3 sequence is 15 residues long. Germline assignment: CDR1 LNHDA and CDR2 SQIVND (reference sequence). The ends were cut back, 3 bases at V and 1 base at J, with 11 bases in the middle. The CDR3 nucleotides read TGTGCCAGTAGTATCGGAGCGGGCGGCACAGATACGCAGTATTTT. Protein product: CASSIGAGGTDTQYF. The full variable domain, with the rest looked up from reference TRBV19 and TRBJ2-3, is DGGITQSPKYLFRKEGQNVTLSCEQNLNHDAMYWYRQDPGQGLRLIYYSQIVNDFQKGDIAEGYSVSREKKESFPLTVTSAQKNPTAFYLCASSIGAGGTDTQYFGPGTRLTVL.

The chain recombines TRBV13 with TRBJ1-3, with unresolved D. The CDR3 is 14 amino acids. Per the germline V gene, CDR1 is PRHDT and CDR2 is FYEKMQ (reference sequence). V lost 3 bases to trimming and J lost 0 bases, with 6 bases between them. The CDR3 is CASSFTVSGNTIYF. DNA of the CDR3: TGTGCCAGCAGCTTCACAGTCTCTGGAAACACCATATATTTT. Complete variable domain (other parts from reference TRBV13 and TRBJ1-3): AAGVIQSPRHLIKEKRETATLKCYPIPRHDTVYWYQQGPGQDPQFLISFYEKMQSDKGSIPDRFSAQQFSDYHSELNMSSLELGDSALYFCASSFTVSGNTIYFGEGSWLTVV.

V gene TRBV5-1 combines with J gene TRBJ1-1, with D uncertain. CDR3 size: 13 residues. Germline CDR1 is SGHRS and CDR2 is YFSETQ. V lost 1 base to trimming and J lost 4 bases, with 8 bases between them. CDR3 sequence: CASSLTGITEAFF. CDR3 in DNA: TGCGCCAGCAGCTTGACGGGAATCACTGAAGCTTTCTTT.

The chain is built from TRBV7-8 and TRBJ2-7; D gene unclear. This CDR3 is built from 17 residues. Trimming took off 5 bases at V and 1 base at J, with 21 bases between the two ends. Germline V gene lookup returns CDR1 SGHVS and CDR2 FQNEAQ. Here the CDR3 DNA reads TGTGCCAGCAGCGCCCTCAGTAGGAGTATGGGATCCTACGAGCAGTACTTC. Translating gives CASSALSRSMGSYEQYF.

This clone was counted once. Here the CDR3 DNA reads TGCGCCAGCAGCCGGGGAGGTCGCAGGGCTTTAACTAATGAAAAACTGTTTTTT. Its protein is CASSRGGRRALTNEKLFF. The chain couples TRBV5-1 to TRBJ1-4; maybe TRBD1 (5 bases). V was cut by 4 bases and J by 1 base, with 20 bases left in between. Germline-derived CDR1 and CDR2 are SGHRS and YFSETQ. CDR3 length equals 18 residues. The variable domain in full, completed from reference TRBV5-1 and TRBJ1-4, reads KAGVTQTPRYLIKTRGQQVTLSCSPISGHRSVSWYQQTPGQGLQFLFEYFSETQRNKGNFPGRFSGRQFSNSRSEMNVSTLELGDSALYLCASSRGGRRALTNEKLFFGSGTQLSVL.

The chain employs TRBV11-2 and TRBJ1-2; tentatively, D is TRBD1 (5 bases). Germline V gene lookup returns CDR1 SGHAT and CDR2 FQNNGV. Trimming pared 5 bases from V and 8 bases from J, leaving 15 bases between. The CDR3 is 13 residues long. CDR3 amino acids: CASSPDGTRGYTF. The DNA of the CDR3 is TGTGCCAGCAGCCCGGATGGGACGAGAGGCTACACCTTC.

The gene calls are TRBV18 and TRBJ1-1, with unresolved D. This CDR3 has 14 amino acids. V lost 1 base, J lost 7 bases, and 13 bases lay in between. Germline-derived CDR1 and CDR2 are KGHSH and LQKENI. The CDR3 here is CASSPRGIPGEAFF. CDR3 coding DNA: TGTGCCAGCTCACCACGCGGAATTCCGGGTGAAGCTTTCTTT. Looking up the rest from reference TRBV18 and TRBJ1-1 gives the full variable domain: NAGVMQNPRHLVRRRGQEARLRCSPMKGHSHVYWYRQLPEEGLKFMVYLQKENIIDESGMPKERFSAEFPKEGPSILRIQQVVRGDSAAYFCASSPRGIPGEAFFGQGTRLTVV.

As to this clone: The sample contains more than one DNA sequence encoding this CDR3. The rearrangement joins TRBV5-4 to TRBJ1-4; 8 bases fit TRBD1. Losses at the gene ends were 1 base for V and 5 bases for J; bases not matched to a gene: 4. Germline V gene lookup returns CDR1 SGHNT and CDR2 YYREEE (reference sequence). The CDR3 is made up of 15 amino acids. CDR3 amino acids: CASSLQTGANEKLFF. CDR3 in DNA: TGTGCCAGCAGCTTGCAGACAGGGGCAAATGAAAAACTGTTTTTT.

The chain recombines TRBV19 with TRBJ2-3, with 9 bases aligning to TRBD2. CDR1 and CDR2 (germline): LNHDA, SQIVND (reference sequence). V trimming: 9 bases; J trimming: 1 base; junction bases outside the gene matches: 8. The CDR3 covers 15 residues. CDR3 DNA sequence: TGTGCCAGCACCCTAGCGGGATTGGGCACAGATACGCAGTATTTT. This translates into CASTLAGLGTDTQYF.

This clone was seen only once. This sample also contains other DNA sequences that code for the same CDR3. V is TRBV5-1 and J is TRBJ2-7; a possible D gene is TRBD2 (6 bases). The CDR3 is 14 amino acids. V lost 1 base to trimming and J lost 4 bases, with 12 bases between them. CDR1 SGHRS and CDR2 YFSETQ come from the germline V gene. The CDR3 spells CASSLLLAGYEQYF. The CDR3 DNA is TGCGCCAGCAGCTTGCTGTTGGCGGGATACGAGCAGTACTTC.

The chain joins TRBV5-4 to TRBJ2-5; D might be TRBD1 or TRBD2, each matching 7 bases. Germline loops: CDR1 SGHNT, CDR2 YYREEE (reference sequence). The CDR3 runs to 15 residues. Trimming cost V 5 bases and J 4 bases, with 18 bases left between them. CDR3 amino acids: CASSPAGGGGETQYF. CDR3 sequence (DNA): TGTGCCAGCAGTCCCGCAGGGGGGGGTGGAGAGACCCAGTACTTC.